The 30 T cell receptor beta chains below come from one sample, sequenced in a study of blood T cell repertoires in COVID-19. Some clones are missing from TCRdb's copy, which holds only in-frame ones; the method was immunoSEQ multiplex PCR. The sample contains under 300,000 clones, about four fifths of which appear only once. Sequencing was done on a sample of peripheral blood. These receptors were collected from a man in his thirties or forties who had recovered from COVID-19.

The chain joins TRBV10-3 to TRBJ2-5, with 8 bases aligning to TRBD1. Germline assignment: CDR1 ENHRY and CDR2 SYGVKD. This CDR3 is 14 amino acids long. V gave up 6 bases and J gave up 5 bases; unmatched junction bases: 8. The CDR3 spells CAIRAGQGVETQYF. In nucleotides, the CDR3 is TGTGCCATCAGGGCTGGACAGGGTGTGGAGACCCAGTACTTC.

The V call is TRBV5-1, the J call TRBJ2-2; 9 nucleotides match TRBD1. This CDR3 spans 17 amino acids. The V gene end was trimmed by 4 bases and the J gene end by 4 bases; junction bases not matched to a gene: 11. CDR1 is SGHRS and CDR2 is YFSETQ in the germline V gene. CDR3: CASSPQGTGKVTGELFF. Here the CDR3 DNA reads TGCGCCAGCAGCCCCCAAGGGACAGGGAAAGTCACCGGGGAGCTGTTTTTT.

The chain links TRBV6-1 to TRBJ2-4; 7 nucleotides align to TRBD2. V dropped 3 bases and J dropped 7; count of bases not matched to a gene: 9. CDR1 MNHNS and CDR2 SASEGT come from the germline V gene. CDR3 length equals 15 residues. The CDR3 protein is CASSEPPNGGNIQYF. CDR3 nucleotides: TGTGCCAGCAGTGAGCCCCCTAACGGGGGGAACATTCAGTACTTC.

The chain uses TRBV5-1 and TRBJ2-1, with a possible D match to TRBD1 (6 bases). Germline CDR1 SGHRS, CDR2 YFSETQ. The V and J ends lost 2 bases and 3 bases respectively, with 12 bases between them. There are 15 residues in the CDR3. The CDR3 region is CASSLQGGNYNEQFF. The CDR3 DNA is TGCGCCAGCAGCTTACAGGGTGGTAACTACAATGAGCAGTTCTTC.

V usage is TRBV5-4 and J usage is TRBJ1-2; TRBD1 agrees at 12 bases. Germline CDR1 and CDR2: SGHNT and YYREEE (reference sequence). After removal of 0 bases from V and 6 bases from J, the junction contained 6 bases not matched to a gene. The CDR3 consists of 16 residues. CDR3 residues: CASSLAGTGGADGYTF. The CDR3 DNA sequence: TGTGCCAGCAGCTTGGCCGGGACAGGGGGCGCGGATGGCTACACCTTC.

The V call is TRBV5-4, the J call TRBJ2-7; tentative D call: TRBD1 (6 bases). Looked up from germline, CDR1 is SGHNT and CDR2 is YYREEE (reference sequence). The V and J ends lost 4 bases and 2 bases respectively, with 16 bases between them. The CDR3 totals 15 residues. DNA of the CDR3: TGTGCCAGCAGCACAAGGGACAAACCCCCCTACGAGCAGTACTTC. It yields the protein CASSTRDKPPYEQYF. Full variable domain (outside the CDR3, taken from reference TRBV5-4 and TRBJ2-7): ETGVTQSPTHLIKTRGQQVTLRCSSQSGHNTVSWYQQALGQGPQFIFQYYREEENGRGNFPPRFSGLQFPNYSSELNVNALELDDSALYLCASSTRDKPPYEQYFGPGTRLTVT.

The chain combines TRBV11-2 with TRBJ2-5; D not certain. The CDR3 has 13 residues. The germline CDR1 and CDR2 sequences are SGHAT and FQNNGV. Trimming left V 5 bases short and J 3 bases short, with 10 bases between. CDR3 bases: TGTGCCAGCAGCCCCACTTTGGAAGAGACCCAGTACTTC. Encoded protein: CASSPTLEETQYF.

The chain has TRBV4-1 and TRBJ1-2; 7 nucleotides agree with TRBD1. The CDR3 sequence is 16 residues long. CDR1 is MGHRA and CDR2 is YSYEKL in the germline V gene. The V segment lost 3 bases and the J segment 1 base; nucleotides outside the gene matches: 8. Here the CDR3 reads CASSQATGRLNYGYTF. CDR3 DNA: TGCGCCAGCAGCCAGGCGACAGGGAGACTTAACTATGGCTACACCTTC.

The CDR3 DNA reads TGTGCCAGCAGTCCTACCAATTCACCCCTCCACTTT. Its protein is CASSPTNSPLHF. V gene TRBV12-3 or TRBV12-4 combines with J gene TRBJ1-6; D remains unclear. CDR3 length: 12 amino acids. Trimming cost V 5 bases and J 7 bases, with 6 bases left between them.

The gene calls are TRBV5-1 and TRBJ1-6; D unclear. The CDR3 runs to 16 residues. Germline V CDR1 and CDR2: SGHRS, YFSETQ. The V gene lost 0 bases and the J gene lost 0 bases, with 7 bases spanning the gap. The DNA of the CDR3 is TGCGCCAGCAGCTTGGGGTCCGGCTCCTATAATTCACCCCTCCACTTT. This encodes CASSLGSGSYNSPLHF.

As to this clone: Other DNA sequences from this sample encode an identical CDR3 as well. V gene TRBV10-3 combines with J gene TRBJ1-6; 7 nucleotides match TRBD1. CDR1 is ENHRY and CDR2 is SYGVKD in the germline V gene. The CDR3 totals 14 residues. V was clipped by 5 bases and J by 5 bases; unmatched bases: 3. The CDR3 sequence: CAISRDSDNSPLHF. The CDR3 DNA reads TGTGCCATCAGTCGGGACAGCGATAATTCACCCCTCCACTTT.

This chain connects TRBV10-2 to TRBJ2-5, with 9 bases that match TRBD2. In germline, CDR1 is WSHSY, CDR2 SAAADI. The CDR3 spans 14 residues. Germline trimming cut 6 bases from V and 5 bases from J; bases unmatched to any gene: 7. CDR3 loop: CASSGLANGETQYF. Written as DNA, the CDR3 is TGCGCCAGCAGCGGACTAGCGAATGGGGAGACCCAGTACTTC.

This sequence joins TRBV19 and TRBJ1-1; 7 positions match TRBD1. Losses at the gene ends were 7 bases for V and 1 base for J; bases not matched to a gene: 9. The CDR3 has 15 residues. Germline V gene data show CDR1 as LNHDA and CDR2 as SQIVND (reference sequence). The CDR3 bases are TGTGCCAGTATGGGGCTGGAGGGGGCGAACACTGAAGCTTTCTTT. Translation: CASMGLEGANTEAFF.

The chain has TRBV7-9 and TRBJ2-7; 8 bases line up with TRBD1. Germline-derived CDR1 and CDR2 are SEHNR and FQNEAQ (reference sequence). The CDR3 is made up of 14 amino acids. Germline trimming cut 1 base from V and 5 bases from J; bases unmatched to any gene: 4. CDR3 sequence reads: CASSLDGTGHEQYV. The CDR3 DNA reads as TGTGCCAGCAGCTTAGACGGGACAGGCCACGAGCAGTACGTC.

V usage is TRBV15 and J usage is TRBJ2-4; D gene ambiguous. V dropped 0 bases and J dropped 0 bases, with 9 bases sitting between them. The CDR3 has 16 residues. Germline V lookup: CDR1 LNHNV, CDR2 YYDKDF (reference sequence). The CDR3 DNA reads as TGTGCCACCAGCAGAGACATGCAACTAGCCAAAAACATTCAGTACTTC. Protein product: CATSRDMQLAKNIQYF. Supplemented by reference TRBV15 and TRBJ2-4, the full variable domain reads DAMVIQNPRYQVTQFGKPVTLSCSQTLNHNVMYWYQQKSSQAPKLLFHYYDKDFNNEADTPDNFQSRRPNTSFCFLDIRSPGLGDTAMYLCATSRDMQLAKNIQYFGAGTRLSVL.

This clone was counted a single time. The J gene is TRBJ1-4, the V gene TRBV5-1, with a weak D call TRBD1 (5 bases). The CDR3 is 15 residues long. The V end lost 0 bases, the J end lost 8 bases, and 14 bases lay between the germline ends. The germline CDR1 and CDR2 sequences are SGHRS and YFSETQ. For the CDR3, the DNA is TGCGCCAGCAGCTTGGCGTGGCAACCAGGGGAAAAACTGTTTTTT. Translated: CASSLAWQPGEKLFF.

The CDR3 sequence is CAISPGTSNTGELFF. The CDR3 bases are TGTGCCATCAGTCCCGGGACTTCGAACACCGGGGAGCTGTTTTTT. J is TRBJ2-2 and V is TRBV10-3, with TRBD2 as a possible D gene (6 bases). Trimming removed 5 bases at V and 0 bases at J, with 10 bases between. The germline gives CDR1 ENHRY, CDR2 SYGVKD. The CDR3 contains 15 residues.

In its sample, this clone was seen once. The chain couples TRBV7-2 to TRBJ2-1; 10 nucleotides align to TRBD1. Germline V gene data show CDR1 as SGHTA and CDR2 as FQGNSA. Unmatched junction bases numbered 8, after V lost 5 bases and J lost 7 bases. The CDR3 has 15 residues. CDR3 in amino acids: CASSQDRGEWNEQFF. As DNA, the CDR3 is TGTGCCAGCAGCCAGGACAGGGGGGAGTGGAATGAGCAGTTCTTC.

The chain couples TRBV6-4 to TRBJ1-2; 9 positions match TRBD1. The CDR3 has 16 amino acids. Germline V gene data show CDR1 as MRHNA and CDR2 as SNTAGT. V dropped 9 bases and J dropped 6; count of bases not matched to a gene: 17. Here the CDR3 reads CAREIPIQGAIDGYTF. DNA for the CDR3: TGTGCCAGGGAAATTCCTATACAGGGGGCGATCGATGGCTACACCTTC.

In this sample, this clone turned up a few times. The CDR3 nucleotides read TGTGCCAGCAGCTCCCTGAATGAAAAACTGTTTTTT. Translating it yields CASSSLNEKLFF. The J gene is TRBJ1-4, the V gene TRBV11-2; D remains unclear. V was trimmed by 4 bases and J by 5 bases, leaving 5 bases between them. Germline assignment: CDR1 SGHAT and CDR2 FQNNGV. The CDR3 spans 12 residues.

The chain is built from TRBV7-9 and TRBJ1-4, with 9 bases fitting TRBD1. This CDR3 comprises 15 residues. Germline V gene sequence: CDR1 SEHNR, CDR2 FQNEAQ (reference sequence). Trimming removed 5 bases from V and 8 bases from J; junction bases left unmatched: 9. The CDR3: CASSVGTGSTEKLFF. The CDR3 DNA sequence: TGTGCCAGCAGCGTGGGGACAGGGAGTACCGAAAAACTGTTTTTT.

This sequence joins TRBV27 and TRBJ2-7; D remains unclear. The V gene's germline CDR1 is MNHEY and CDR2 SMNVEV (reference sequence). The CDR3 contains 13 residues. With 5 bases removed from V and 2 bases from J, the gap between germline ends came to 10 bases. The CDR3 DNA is TGTGCCAGCAGTCTGGCGGAAACCTACGAGCAGTACTTC. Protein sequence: CASSLAETYEQYF.

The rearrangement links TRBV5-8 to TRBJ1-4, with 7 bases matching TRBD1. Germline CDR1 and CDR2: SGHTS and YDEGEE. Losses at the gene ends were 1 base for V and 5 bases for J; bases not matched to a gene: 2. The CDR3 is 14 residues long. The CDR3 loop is CASSLRGRNEKLFF. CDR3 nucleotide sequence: TGTGCCAGCAGCTTGAGGGGGCGGAATGAAAAACTGTTTTTT.

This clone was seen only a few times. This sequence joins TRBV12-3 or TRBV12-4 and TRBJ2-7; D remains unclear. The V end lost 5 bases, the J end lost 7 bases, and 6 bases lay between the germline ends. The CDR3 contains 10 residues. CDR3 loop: CASSGLEQYF. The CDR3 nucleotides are TGTGCCAGCAGTGGGCTGGAGCAGTACTTC.

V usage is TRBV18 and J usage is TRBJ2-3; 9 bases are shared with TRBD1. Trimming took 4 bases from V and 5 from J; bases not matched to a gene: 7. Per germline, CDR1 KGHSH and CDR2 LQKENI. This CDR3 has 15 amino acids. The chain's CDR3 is CASSQQGAPIDTQYF. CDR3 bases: TGTGCCAGCTCACAACAGGGGGCGCCTATAGATACGCAGTATTTT.

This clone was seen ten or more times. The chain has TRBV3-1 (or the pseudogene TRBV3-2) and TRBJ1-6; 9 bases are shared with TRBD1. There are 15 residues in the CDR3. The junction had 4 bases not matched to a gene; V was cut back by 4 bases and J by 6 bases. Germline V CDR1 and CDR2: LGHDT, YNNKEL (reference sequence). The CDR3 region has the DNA TGTGCCAGCAGCCTCGGGGGACAGGGTAATTCACCCCTCCACTTT. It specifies CASSLGGQGNSPLHF.

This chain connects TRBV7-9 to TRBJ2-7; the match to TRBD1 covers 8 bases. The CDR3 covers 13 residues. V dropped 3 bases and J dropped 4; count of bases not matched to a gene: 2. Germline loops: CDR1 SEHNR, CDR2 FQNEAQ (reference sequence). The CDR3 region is CASSFQGAYEQYF. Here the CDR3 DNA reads TGTGCCAGCAGCTTCCAGGGGGCGTACGAGCAGTACTTC.

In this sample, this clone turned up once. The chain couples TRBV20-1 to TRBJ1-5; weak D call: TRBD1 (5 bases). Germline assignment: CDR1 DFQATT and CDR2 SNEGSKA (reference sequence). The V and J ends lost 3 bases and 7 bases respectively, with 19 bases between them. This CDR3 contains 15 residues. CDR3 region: CSASPMGGVGQPQHF. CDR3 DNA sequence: TGCAGTGCTAGTCCAATGGGGGGGGTAGGACAGCCCCAGCATTTT.

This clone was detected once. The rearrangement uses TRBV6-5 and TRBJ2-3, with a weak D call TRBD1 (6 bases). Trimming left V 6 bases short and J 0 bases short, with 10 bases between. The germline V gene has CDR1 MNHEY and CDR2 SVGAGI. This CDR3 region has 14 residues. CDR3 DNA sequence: TGTGCCAGCAGAAGACAGGCTAGCACAGATACGCAGTATTTT. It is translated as CASRRQASTDTQYF.

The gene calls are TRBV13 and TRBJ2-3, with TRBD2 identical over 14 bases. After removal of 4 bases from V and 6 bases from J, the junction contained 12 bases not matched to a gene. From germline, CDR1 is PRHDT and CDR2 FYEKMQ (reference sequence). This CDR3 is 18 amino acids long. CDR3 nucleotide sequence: TGTGCCAGCAGCTCATCACCTTGGACTAGCGGGGGGTTGGATACGCAGTATTTT. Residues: CASSSSPWTSGGLDTQYF. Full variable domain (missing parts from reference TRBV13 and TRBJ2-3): AAGVIQSPRHLIKEKRETATLKCYPIPRHDTVYWYQQGPGQDPQFLISFYEKMQSDKGSIPDRFSAQQFSDYHSELNMSSLELGDSALYFCASSSSPWTSGGLDTQYFGPGTRLTVL.